These T cell receptor beta chains were read from a single sample in a study of vaccination effects on CD4 cells after COVID-19. No antigen has been assigned to these receptors. The table came from immunoSEQ multiplex PCR; TCRdb's copy has only in-frame clones and leaves some out. The repertoire holds 77,000 or so clones, more than 60% seen once, with over 9.5% in the top ten. The sequencing here drew on CD4+ T cells from PBMCs cultured with SARS-CoV-2 spike peptides, taken before COVID-19 vaccination. The receptors were sampled from a human donor who received a COVID-19 vaccine. CDR3s include the opening cysteine and the closing phenylalanine or tryptophan. The D gene is left open where the match is weak.

j_gene | v_gene | d_gene | CDR3aa
TRBJ1-4 | TRBV7-2 | NA | CASSLVFTTNEKLFF
TRBJ1-1 | TRBV7-3 | NA | CASSLSSSSTEAFF
TRBJ2-5 | TRBV30 | NA | CAWSELRGATRETQYF
TRBJ2-5 | TRBV10-1 | NA | CASSNGQRQETQYF
TRBJ2-1 | TRBV5-4 | NA | CASSFRGGMFNEQFF
TRBJ2-3 | TRBV12-3/TRBV12-4 | NA | CASSSPPTDTQYF
TRBJ2-1 | TRBV5-1 | NA | CASSFFGDEQFF
TRBJ1-3 | TRBV5-1 | NA | CASSSDPKSGNTIYF
TRBJ2-5 | TRBV24-1 | NA | CATSDRTQLETQYF
TRBJ2-3 | TRBV5-6 | NA | CASSTAFTDTQYF
TRBJ2-6 | TRBV19 | NA | CASKVAGANVLTF
TRBJ2-1 | TRBV6-2/TRBV6-3 | TRBD1 | CASRPPGQRQNNEQFF
TRBJ1-1 | TRBV5-1 | NA | CASSLVPPDTEAFF
TRBJ1-4 | TRBV5-1 | NA | CASSPTPTNEKLFF
TRBJ1-4 | TRBV7-7 | NA | CASSSTLDEKLFF
TRBJ1-4 | TRBV24-1 | TRBD1 | CATSDSRQGGEKLFF
TRBJ2-3 | TRBV2 | TRBD2 | CARTSGGAVDTQYF
TRBJ2-2 | TRBV4-2 | TRBD2 | CASSQRTSGGNTGELFF
TRBJ2-1 | TRBV6-5 | NA | CASSLRTITYEQFF
TRBJ2-3 | TRBV7-2 | NA | CASSFRSVGDTQYF
TRBJ1-1 | TRBV5-4 | NA | CASSFGQEPGGTEAFF
TRBJ2-3 | TRBV25-1 | NA | CASSESVDTDTQYF
TRBJ2-1 | TRBV7-2 | NA | CASRRYAGEDEQFF
TRBJ2-4 | TRBV12-5 | NA | CASGLERAIQYF